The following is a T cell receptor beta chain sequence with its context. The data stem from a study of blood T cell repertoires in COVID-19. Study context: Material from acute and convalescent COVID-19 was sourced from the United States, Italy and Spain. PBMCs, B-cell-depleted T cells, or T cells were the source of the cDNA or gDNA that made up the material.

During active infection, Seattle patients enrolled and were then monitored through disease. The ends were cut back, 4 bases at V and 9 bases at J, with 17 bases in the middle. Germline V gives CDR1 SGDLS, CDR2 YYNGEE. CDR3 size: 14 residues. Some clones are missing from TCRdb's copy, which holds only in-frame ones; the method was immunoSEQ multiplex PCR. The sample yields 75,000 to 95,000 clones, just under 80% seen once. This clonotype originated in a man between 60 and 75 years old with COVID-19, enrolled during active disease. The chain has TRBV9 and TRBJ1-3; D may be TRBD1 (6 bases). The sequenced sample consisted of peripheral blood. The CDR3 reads CASSLTGGRATIYF. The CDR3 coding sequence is TGTGCCAGCAGCCTTACGGGGGGGCGCGCCACCATATATTTT.